This T cell receptor beta chain was sequenced in a study of a mutant IDH1 vaccine in newly diagnosed glioma. Looking at the study overall: Treated patients showed a male proportion of roughly 62%, a female proportion of about 40%, and a mean age of around 40 years. Radiotherapy, temozolomide, or both had been given previously, and both were given to most. Study results and limitations: Across multiple MHC alleles, 93.3% of patients had vaccine-induced responses.

Sequenced by immunoSEQ multiplex PCR; TCRdb stores in-frame clones only, minus some. The profile shows approximately 52,000 clones, 60% to 85% of them singletons. The time point was: baseline, week 1 (first vaccination visit). Described treatment: pre-vaccination baseline after standard-of-care therapy. V was clipped by 1 base and J by 5 bases, with 4 bases between them. The germline CDR1 and CDR2 sequences are SGHRS and YFSETQ. The CDR3 sequence is 11 residues long. The sample holds one count of this clone. Its antigen is unknown. Source: PBMCs, taken from a glioma patient treated with radiotherapy, temozolomide or both. The receptor was derived from a woman aged 35 to 49 with glioma. The V call is TRBV5-1, the J call TRBJ2-7; D is uncertain. CDR3 nucleotide sequence: TGCGCCAGCAGCTTGTGGGACGAGCAGTACTTC. Translating gives CASSLWDEQYF.